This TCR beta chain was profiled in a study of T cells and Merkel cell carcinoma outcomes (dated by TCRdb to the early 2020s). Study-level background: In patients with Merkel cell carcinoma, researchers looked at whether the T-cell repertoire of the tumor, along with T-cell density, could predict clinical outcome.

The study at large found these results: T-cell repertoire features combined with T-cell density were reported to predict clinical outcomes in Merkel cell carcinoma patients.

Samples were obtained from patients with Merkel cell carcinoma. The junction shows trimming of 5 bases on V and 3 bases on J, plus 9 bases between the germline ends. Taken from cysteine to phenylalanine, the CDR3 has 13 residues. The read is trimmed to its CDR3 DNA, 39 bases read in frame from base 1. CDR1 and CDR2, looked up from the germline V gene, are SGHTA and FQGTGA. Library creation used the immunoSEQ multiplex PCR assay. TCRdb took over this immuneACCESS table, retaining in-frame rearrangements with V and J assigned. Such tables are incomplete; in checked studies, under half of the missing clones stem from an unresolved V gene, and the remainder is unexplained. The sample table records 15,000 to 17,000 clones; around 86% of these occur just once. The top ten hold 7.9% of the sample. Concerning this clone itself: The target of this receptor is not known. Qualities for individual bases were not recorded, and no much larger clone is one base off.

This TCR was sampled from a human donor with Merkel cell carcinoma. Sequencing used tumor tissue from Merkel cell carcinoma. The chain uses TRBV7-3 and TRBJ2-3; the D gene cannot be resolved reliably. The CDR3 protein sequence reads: CASSTDVTDTQYF. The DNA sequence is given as TGTGCCAGCAGCACGGACGTGACAGATACGCAGTATTTT.